The 27 T cell receptor beta chains reported below all come from one sample, sequenced in a study of blood T cells in healthy people across ages. Primed by a sample-barcoded 5' primer and a J-beta primer mix, a second PCR proceeded for 7 to 11 cycles. TCRdb independently ran MiXCR on the 5' RACE reads; one entry per CDR3 protein. The table shows about 1,500,000 distinct CDR3 sequences, with approximately 30% occurring only once. Material: blood. These receptors were taken from a woman in her 30s in good health.

The chain carries TRBV5-1 and TRBJ2-3; TRBD1 matches at 10 bases. Trimming cost V 4 bases and J 5 bases; bases outside gene matches: 10. Germline V gene lookup returns CDR1 SGHRS and CDR2 YFSETQ. The length of the CDR3 is 16 residues. The CDR3: CASSTSGQGWEDTQYF. The CDR3 nucleotides are TGCGCCAGCAGCACCTCGGGACAGGGGTGGGAAGATACGCAGTATTTT.

This clonotype was counted once. The chain recombines TRBV28 with TRBJ2-3; 15 bases are a match to TRBD2. This CDR3 comprises 17 residues. Germline assignment: CDR1 MDHEN and CDR2 SYDVKM. Trimming took 5 bases from V and 4 from J; bases not matched to a gene: 7. The CDR3 DNA reads TGTGCCAGCAGTCCAGGACTAGCGGGGGGGCGTCCAGATACGCAGTATTTT. It translates to CASSPGLAGGRPDTQYF.

V and J are TRBV6-1 and TRBJ1-3, with a tentative D call TRBD1 (5 bases). From germline, CDR1 is MNHNS and CDR2 SASEGT. The CDR3 is made up of 15 amino acids. Trimming stripped 4 bases from V and 0 bases from J, with 10 bases between. The CDR3 nucleotides read TGTGCCAGCAGTGGGCGAGGGGACTCTGGAAACACCATATATTTT. The encoded protein is CASSGRGDSGNTIYF.

This sequence joins TRBV12-3 or TRBV12-4 and TRBJ2-5; D might be TRBD2 (7 bases). The V end lost 6 bases, the J end lost 11 bases, and 19 bases lay between the germline ends. This CDR3 spans 13 amino acids. CDR3 loop: CASRSSGKGEQYF. CDR3 in DNA: TGTGCCAGCAGGTCCAGCGGGAAGGGGGAGCAGTACTTC.

The CDR3 protein is CASSTPINYGYTF. The CDR3 coding sequence is TGTGCCAGCTCAACCCCCATTAACTATGGCTACACCTTC. This rearrangement joins TRBV12-3 or TRBV12-4 to TRBJ1-2, with unresolved D. The CDR3 is 13 residues long. Deletions cut 8 bases from V and 1 base from J, with 11 bases between.

The rearrangement joins TRBV7-2 to TRBJ2-1; 12 nucleotides align to TRBD2. V dropped 4 bases and J dropped 7; count of bases not matched to a gene: 5. Per germline, CDR1 SGHTA and CDR2 FQGNSA. There are 15 residues in the CDR3. The CDR3 spells CASSSQTSGRNEQFF. In nucleotides, the CDR3 is TGTGCCAGCAGCTCTCAGACTAGCGGGAGAAATGAGCAGTTCTTC. Combining the CDR3 with reference TRBV7-2 and TRBJ2-1 gives the whole variable domain GAGVSQSPSNKVTEKGKDVELRCDPISGHTALYWYRQSLGQGLEFLIYFQGNSAPDKSGLPSDRFSAERTGGSVSTLTIQRTQQEDSAVYLCASSSQTSGRNEQFFGPGTRLTVL.

The chain has TRBV28 and TRBJ2-3, with 8 bases aligning to TRBD1. The V gene's germline CDR1 is MDHEN and CDR2 SYDVKM. This CDR3 spans 14 amino acids. V dropped 8 bases and J dropped 1; count of bases not matched to a gene: 5. CDR3 sequence reads: CASRDRFRTDTQYF. The DNA of the CDR3 is TGTGCCAGCCGGGACAGGTTTCGCACAGATACGCAGTATTTT. The whole variable domain, remainder taken from reference TRBV28 and TRBJ2-3, is DVKVTQSSRYLVKRTGEKVFLECVQDMDHENMFWYRQDPGLGLRLIYFSYDVKMKEKGDIPEGYSVSREKKERFSLILESASTNQTSMYLCASRDRFRTDTQYFGPGTRLTVL.

About this clonotype itself: This clone may be a read error of a much larger clone one base away. The V and J genes are TRBV20-1 and TRBJ2-5; a weak D match, TRBD2 (6 bases). There are 14 residues in the CDR3. Germline assignment: CDR1 DFQATT and CDR2 SNEGSKA (reference sequence). The V end was cut by 0 bases, the J end by 7 bases, with 15 bases between. CDR3 coding DNA: TGCAGTGCTAGAGACGTCAGGTGGGAGGCGACCCAGTACTTC. Encoded protein: CSARDVRWEATQYF.

The rearrangement uses TRBV12-3 or TRBV12-4 and TRBJ2-5; D possibly uses TRBD1 or TRBD2 (5 bases each). The germline V and J ends were trimmed by 7 bases and 3 bases, with 15 bases remaining between them. This CDR3 contains 14 residues. The CDR3 protein is CASTNKGTEETQYF. For the CDR3, the DNA is TGTGCCAGCACCAATAAAGGGACGGAAGAGACCCAGTACTTC.

The rearrangement uses TRBV18 and TRBJ2-2; D gene unclear. Trimming removed 1 base at V and 2 bases at J, with 14 bases between. Germline CDR1 is KGHSH and CDR2 is LQKENI. The CDR3 is made up of 17 amino acids. CDR3 protein: CASSPLPPQRNTGELFF. CDR3 nucleotide sequence: TGTGCCAGCTCACCACTTCCCCCCCAGCGTAACACCGGGGAGCTGTTTTTT.

V and J are TRBV20-1 and TRBJ2-5; the D gene is possibly TRBD2 (6 bases). There are 15 residues in the CDR3. Trimming shortened V by 5 bases and J by 1 base, and 17 bases separated the two germline ends. Germline V gene lookup returns CDR1 DFQATT and CDR2 SNEGSKA (reference sequence). CDR3 amino acids: CSAGWTNSFQETQYF. The CDR3 coding sequence is TGCAGTGCTGGGTGGACTAATTCCTTCCAAGAGACCCAGTACTTC.

This clonotype occurred many times. The J gene is TRBJ2-1, the V gene TRBV12-3 or TRBV12-4, with 12 bases identical to TRBD2. This CDR3 region has 14 residues. Trimming took 5 bases from V and 7 from J; bases not matched to a gene: 3. The CDR3 is CASSPTSGRNEQFF. The CDR3 region has the DNA TGTGCCAGCAGTCCGACTAGCGGGAGAAATGAGCAGTTCTTC.

This clonotype has more than one count but fewer than ten. The genes are TRBV6-5 and TRBJ1-5; D not certain. CDR3 length equals 14 residues. Looked up from germline, CDR1 is MNHEY and CDR2 is SVGAGI. With 6 bases removed from V and 1 base from J, the gap between germline ends came to 10 bases. For the CDR3, the DNA is TGTGCCAGCAGCCATTATCGGAGCAATCAGCCCCAGCATTTT. Protein sequence: CASSHYRSNQPQHF.

This clonotype was observed a few times. An end of the junction does not agree with germline; a read error may underlie this. This chain joins TRBV18 and TRBJ1-4, with D possibly being TRBD1 (5 bases). CDR1 KGHSH and CDR2 LQKENI come from the germline V gene. CDR3 length: 14 amino acids. In DNA, the CDR3 is TGTGCCAGCCCACCAGGAGGGGTTGGCGAAAAACTGTTTTTT. It is translated as CASPPGGVGEKLFF.

This clonotype was counted at least ten times. The gene calls are TRBV10-3 and TRBJ2-5; 9 nucleotides align to TRBD2. This CDR3 has 14 residues. Germline values: CDR1 ENHRY, CDR2 SYGVKD. The J segment lost 2 bases and the V segment lost 2 bases, leaving 0 bases of the junction unmatched. CDR3 DNA: TGTGCCATCAGTGAGGGACTAGCGCAAGAGACCCAGTACTTC. It codes for CAISEGLAQETQYF.

This clonotype has a count of ten or more. The junction shows a germline mismatch at one end, possibly a read error. This chain uses TRBV5-1 with TRBJ2-7; 8 bases are a match to TRBD2. The CDR3 extends over 12 amino acids. CDR1 and CDR2 (germline): SGHRS, YFSETQ. CDR3 bases: TGTGCCAGCAGAGGTAGCGGGGACGAGCAGTACTTC. Protein sequence: CASRGSGDEQYF.

There are a few counts of this clonotype. A read error may explain this, as a much larger clone is one base away. This rearrangement joins TRBV20-1 to TRBJ2-1; D gene ambiguous. The CDR3 contains 12 residues. CDR1 is DFQATT and CDR2 is SNEGSKA in the germline V gene (reference sequence). CDR3 bases: TGCAGGGCTAAGGGTTTGGGGAATGAGCAGTTCTTC. Translation: CRAKGLGNEQFF.

This clonotype came up many times. CDR3 in amino acids: CASSPGQRNNEQFF. The DNA of the CDR3 is TGTGCCAGCTCACCGGGGCAGCGGAACAATGAGCAGTTCTTC. The J gene is TRBJ2-1, the V gene TRBV18; D possibly matches TRBD1 or TRBD2 (5 bases each). Per the germline V gene, CDR1 is KGHSH and CDR2 is LQKENI. Trimming took 3 bases from V and 5 from J, leaving 11 bases between them. This CDR3 spans 14 amino acids.

This clonotype turned up a few times. The chain uses TRBV9 and TRBJ2-1; tentative D call: TRBD2 (5 bases). Germline V lookup: CDR1 SGDLS, CDR2 YYNGEE. The V end lost 0 bases, the J end lost 12 bases, and 13 bases lay between the germline ends. The CDR3 is made up of 13 amino acids. The CDR3 is CASSVESDYLQFF. CDR3 in DNA: TGTGCCAGCAGCGTAGAGTCCGACTATCTGCAGTTCTTC.

This rearrangement joins TRBV11-2 to TRBJ2-3; no definite D call. Germline V CDR1 and CDR2: SGHAT, FQNNGV. Between the trimmed V and J ends, which lost 5 bases and 4 bases, there was a span of 7 bases. The CDR3 extends over 12 amino acids. CDR3 sequence (DNA): TGTGCCAGCAGCATAACATCAGATACGCAGTATTTT. As protein: CASSITSDTQYF.

There are many counts of this clonotype. CDR3 amino acids: CASSEYQGDYGYTF. For the CDR3, the DNA is TGTGCCAGCAGTGAATACCAGGGAGACTATGGCTACACCTTC. This chain connects TRBV6-1 to TRBJ1-2; D might be TRBD1 (5 bases). V lost 2 bases to trimming and J lost 3 bases, with 10 bases between them. Per the germline V gene, CDR1 is MNHNS and CDR2 is SASEGT. CDR3 length: 14 amino acids.

Here the CDR3 reads CASSVPRTGGEQYF. The DNA of the CDR3 is TGTGCCAGCAGCGTACCCCGAACAGGGGGCGAGCAGTACTTC. The gene calls are TRBV9 and TRBJ2-4, with 8 bases matching TRBD1. The DNA end lines up better with TRBJ2-7; the J call may be wrong. This CDR3 is 14 amino acids long. The V gene's germline CDR1 is SGDLS and CDR2 YYNGEE.

This rearrangement joins TRBV15 to TRBJ2-7; 7 nucleotides line up with TRBD1. Trimming took 8 bases from V and 2 from J; bases not matched to a gene: 6. Germline V gives CDR1 LNHNV, CDR2 YYDKDF (reference sequence). The CDR3 contains 13 residues. CDR3 sequence reads: CATARTGPYEQYF. CDR3 DNA: TGTGCCACCGCCCGGACAGGCCCCTACGAGCAGTACTTC.

This clonotype was counted a few times. V is TRBV28 and J is TRBJ2-2; TRBD2 agrees at 11 bases. The CDR3 covers 16 residues. After removal of 5 bases from V and 3 bases from J, the junction contained 5 bases not matched to a gene. From germline, CDR1 is MDHEN and CDR2 SYDVKM. CDR3 amino acids: CASSPVAGGHTGELFF. The DNA of the CDR3 is TGTGCCAGCAGTCCGGTAGCGGGAGGGCACACCGGGGAGCTGTTTTTT.

V is TRBV5-1 and J is TRBJ2-5, with D perhaps being TRBD1 or TRBD2 (5 bases each). Trimming pared 7 bases from V and 7 bases from J, leaving 14 bases between. The CDR3 extends over 12 amino acids. The V gene's germline CDR1 is SGHRS and CDR2 YFSETQ. CDR3 DNA: TGCGCCAGCGGCTGGGACGGAGGGACCCAGTACTTC. This codes for CASGWDGGTQYF.

The rearrangement links TRBV7-2 to TRBJ2-5; TRBD2 aligns across 7 bases. There are 15 residues in the CDR3. From germline, CDR1 is SGHTA and CDR2 FQGNSA. J gave up 4 bases and V 5 bases, and 10 bases lay outside the gene matches. The CDR3 DNA follows: TGTGCCAGCAGCCGAAGAGCGGGGTCCCCAGAGACCCAGTACTTC. This encodes CASSRRAGSPETQYF. Full variable domain (missing parts from reference TRBV7-2 and TRBJ2-5): GAGVSQSPSNKVTEKGKDVELRCDPISGHTALYWYRQSLGQGLEFLIYFQGNSAPDKSGLPSDRFSAERTGGSVSTLTIQRTQQEDSAVYLCASSRRAGSPETQYFGPGTRLLVL.

Of note for this clonotype: Because it lacks the conserved phenylalanine or tryptophan at the end, this CDR3 is likely a read error. This chain joins TRBV12-3 or TRBV12-4 and TRBJ2-7, with unresolved D. With 2 bases removed from V and 3 bases from J, the gap between germline ends came to 14 bases. The CDR3 covers 15 residues. The CDR3: CASSLYRSSSYEQYC. The DNA of the CDR3 is TGTGCCAGCAGTTTATATCGCTCCTCCAGCTACGAGCAGTACTGC.